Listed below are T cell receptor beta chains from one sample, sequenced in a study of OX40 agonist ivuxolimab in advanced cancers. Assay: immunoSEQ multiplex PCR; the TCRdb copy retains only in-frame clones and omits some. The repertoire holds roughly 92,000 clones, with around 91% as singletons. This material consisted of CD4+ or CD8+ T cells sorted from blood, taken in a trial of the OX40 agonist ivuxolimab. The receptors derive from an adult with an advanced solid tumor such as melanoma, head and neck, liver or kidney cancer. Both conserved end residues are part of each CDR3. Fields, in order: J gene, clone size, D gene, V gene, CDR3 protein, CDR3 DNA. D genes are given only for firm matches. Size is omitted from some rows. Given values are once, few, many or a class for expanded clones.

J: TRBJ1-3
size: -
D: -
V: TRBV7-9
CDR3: CASSFPGPSSGNTIYF
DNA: TGTGCCAGCAGCTTCCCCGGGCCCTCCTCTGGAAACACCATATATTTT

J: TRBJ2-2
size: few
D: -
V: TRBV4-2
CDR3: CASSQPTGELFF
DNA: TGTGCCAGCAGCCAACCCACCGGGGAGCTGTTTTTT

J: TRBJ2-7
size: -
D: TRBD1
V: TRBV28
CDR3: CASSLIDLGQGNEQYF
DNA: TGTGCCAGCAGTTTAATAGATTTAGGACAGGGGAACGAGCAGTACTTC

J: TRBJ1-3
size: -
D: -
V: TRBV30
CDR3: CAWSGGTSSGNTIYF
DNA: TGTGCCTGGAGTGGAGGGACAAGCTCTGGAAACACCATATATTTT

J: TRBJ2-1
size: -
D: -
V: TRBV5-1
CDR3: CASSLEGAEQFF
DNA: TGCGCCAGCAGCTTGGAAGGTGCCGAGCAGTTCTTC

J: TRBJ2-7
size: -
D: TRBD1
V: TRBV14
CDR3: CASSPQGAYEQYF
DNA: TGTGCCAGCAGCCCCCAGGGGGCCTACGAGCAGTACTTC

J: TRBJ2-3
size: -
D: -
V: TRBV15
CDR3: CATSTPGRAGTQYF
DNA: TGTGCCACCAGCACGCCCGGTCGGGCGGGTACGCAGTATTTT

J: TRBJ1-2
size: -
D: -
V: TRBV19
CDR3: CASMEFQGRRHYGYTF
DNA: TGTGCCAGTATGGAGTTCCAGGGGAGGAGGCACTATGGCTACACCTTC

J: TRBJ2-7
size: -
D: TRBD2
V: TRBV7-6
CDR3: CASSPLAGGPYEQYF
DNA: TGTGCCAGCAGCCCACTAGCGGGAGGGCCATACGAGCAGTACTTC

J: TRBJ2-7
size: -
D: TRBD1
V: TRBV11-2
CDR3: CASSSFQGDLREQYF
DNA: TGTGCCAGCAGCTCCTTCCAGGGGGATCTGAGGGAGCAGTACTTC

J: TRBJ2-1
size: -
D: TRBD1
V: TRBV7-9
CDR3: CASSLKMGQGRNEQFF
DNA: TGTGCCAGCAGCTTGAAGATGGGACAGGGGAGGAATGAGCAGTTCTTC

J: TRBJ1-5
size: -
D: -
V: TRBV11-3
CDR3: CASSGGGEQNQPQHF
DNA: TGTGCCAGCAGCGGGGGCGGGGAGCAAAATCAGCCCCAGCATTTT

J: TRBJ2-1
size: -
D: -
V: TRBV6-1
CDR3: CASSGTQGSYNEQFF
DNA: TGTGCCAGCAGTGGGACCCAGGGTTCCTACAATGAGCAGTTCTTC

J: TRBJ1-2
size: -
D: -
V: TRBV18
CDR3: CASSPGENYGYTF
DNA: TGTGCCAGCTCCCCCGGAGAGAACTATGGCTACACCTTC

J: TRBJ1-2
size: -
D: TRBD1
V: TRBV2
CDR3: CASSFKKTGNYGYTF
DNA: TGTGCCAGCAGCTTCAAAAAGACAGGGAACTATGGCTACACCTTC

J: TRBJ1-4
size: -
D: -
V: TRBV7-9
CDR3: CASSLDGATNEKLFF
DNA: TGTGCCAGCAGCTTGGATGGGGCAACTAATGAAAAACTGTTTTTT

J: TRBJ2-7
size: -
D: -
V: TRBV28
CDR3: CASIGQGPYEQYF
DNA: TGTGCCAGCATCGGGCAGGGACCCTACGAGCAGTACTTC

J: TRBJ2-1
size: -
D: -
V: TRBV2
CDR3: CASSSVQGTYNEQFF
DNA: TGTGCCAGCAGTTCTGTACAGGGAACCTACAATGAGCAGTTCTTC

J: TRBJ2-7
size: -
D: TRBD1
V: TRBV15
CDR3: CAVRDRDEQYF
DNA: TGTGCCGTCCGGGACAGGGACGAGCAGTACTTC

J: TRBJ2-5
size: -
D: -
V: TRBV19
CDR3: CASSIANTGPGETQYF
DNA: TGTGCCAGTAGTATAGCGAACACAGGACCGGGAGAGACCCAGTACTTC

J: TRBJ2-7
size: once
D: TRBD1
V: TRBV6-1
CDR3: CASRTGAYEQYF
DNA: TGTGCCAGCCGGACAGGGGCCTACGAGCAGTACTTC

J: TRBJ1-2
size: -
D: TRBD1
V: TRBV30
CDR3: CAWSVARTGTGYTF
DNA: TGTGCCTGGAGTGTCGCTAGGACAGGGACTGGCTACACCTTC

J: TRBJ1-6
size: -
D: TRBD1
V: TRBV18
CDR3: CASSRDRGNSPLHF
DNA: TGTGCCAGCTCCCGGGACAGGGGAAATTCACCCCTCCACTTT

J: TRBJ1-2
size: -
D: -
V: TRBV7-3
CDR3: CASSLRPDGGGYTF
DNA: TGTGCCAGCAGCCTCCGACCCGATGGGGGGGGCTACACCTTC

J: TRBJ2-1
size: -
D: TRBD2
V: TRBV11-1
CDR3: CASSLKLAALYNEQFF
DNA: TGTGCCAGCAGCTTAAAACTAGCGGCCCTCTACAATGAGCAGTTCTTC

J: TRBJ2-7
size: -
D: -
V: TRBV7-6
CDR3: CASSLDHTEQYF
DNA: TGTGCCAGCAGCTTAGATCATACAGAGCAGTACTTC

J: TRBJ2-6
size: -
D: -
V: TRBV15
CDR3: CATSRDRSSGANVLTF
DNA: TGTGCCACCAGCAGAGATCGGAGCTCTGGGGCCAACGTCCTGACTTTC

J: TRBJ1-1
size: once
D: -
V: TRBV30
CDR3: CAWNEQGNTEAFF
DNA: TGTGCCTGGAACGAACAAGGTAACACTGAAGCTTTCTTT

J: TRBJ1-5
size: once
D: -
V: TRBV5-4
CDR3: CASSPERNQPQHF
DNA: TGTGCCAGCAGCCCGGAACGCAATCAGCCCCAGCATTTT

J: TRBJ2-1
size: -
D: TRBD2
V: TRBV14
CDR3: CASSQATSGWYNEQFF
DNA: TGTGCCAGCAGCCAAGCTACTAGCGGGTGGTACAATGAGCAGTTCTTC

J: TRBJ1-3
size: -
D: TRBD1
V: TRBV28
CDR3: CASTSQGQYGNTIYF
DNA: TGTGCCAGCACCTCCCAGGGACAGTATGGAAACACCATATATTTT

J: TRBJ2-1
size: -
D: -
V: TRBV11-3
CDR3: CASSGVSSYNEQFF
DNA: TGTGCCAGCAGCGGCGTGAGCTCCTACAATGAGCAGTTCTTC

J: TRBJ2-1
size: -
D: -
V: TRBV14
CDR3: CASRSGTANEQFF
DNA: TGTGCCAGCAGGTCCGGAACAGCCAATGAGCAGTTCTTC

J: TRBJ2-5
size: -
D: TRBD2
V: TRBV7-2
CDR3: CASSLGLAGSQETQYF
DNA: TGTGCCAGCAGCTTGGGACTAGCGGGGTCGCAAGAGACCCAGTACTTC

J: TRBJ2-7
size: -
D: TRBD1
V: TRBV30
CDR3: CAWSLRGTGRNPYEQYF
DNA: TGTGCCTGGAGTCTTAGGGGGACAGGGAGGAACCCCTACGAGCAGTACTTC

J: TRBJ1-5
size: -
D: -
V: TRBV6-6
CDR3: CASSSTGTVNQPQHF
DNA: TGTGCCAGCAGTTCCACAGGGACCGTCAATCAGCCCCAGCATTTT

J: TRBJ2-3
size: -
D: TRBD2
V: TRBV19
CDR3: CASRSHFIAGSTDTQYF
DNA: TGTGCCAGTAGGAGTCACTTCATAGCGGGGAGCACAGATACGCAGTATTTT

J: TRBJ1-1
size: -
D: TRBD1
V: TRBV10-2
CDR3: CASSRPGQGYTEAFF
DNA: TGCGCCAGCAGCCGACCGGGACAGGGCTACACTGAAGCTTTCTTT

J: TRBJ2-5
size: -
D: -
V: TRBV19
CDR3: CASSINAGETQYF
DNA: TGTGCCAGTAGTATAAATGCAGGGGAGACCCAGTACTTC

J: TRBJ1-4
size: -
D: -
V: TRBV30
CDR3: CAWSTQGREKLFF
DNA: TGTGCCTGGAGTACACAGGGTCGGGAAAAACTGTTTTTT

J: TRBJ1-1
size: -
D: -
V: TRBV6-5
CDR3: CASSRPGRAREAFF
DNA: TGTGCCAGCAGTCGCCCTGGTAGGGCTCGGGAAGCTTTCTTT

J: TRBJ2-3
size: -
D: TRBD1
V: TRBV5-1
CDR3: CASSLMGQSTDTQYF
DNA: TGCGCCAGCAGCTTGATGGGACAGTCCACAGATACGCAGTATTTT

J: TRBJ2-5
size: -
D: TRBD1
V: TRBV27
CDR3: CASSLGPGGLETQYF
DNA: TGTGCCAGCAGTCTAGGGCCAGGGGGCCTGGAGACCCAGTACTTC

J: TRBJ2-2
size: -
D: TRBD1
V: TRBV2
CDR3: CASSGDRDMLFF
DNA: TGTGCCAGCAGTGGGGACAGGGATATGCTGTTTTTT

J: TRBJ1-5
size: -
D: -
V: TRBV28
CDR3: CASSFGERNQPQHF
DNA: TGTGCCAGCAGTTTTGGCGAGAGAAATCAGCCCCAGCATTTT

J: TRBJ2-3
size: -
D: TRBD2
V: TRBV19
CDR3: CASRLAGAVTDTQYF
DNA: TGTGCCAGTAGATTAGCGGGAGCGGTTACAGATACGCAGTATTTT

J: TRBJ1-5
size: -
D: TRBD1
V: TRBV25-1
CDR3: CASRGQGSNQPQHF
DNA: TGTGCCAGCAGGGGACAGGGCAGCAATCAGCCCCAGCATTTT

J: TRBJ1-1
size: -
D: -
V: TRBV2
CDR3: CASSEFGGREAFF
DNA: TGTGCCAGCAGTGAATTCGGGGGGAGAGAAGCTTTCTTT

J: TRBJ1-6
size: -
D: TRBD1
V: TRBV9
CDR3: CASSRGDRDVPLHF
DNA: TGTGCCAGCAGTCGGGGGGACAGGGATGTCCCCCTCCACTTT

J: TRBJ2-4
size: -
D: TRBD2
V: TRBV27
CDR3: CASKKGRILAGDGKNIQYF
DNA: TGTGCCAGCAAGAAGGGGCGAATACTAGCGGGAGATGGCAAAAACATTCAGTACTTC

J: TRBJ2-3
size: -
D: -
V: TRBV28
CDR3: CASSLGGVGTDTQYF
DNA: TGTGCCAGCAGTTTGGGGGGAGTTGGCACAGATACGCAGTATTTT

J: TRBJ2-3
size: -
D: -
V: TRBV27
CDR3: CASTKRAAATDTQYF
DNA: TGTGCCAGCACAAAGCGGGCAGCGGCCACAGATACGCAGTATTTT

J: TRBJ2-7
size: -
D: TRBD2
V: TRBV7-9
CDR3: CASSLGTGTSGEQYF
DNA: TGTGCCAGCAGCTTAGGGACCGGGACTAGCGGCGAGCAGTACTTC

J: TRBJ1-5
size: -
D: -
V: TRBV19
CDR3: CASSIPGLGNQPQHF
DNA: TGTGCCAGTAGTATTCCAGGGCTGGGAAATCAGCCCCAGCATTTT

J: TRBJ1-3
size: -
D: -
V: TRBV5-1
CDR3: CASSPGEFSGNTIYF
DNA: TGCGCCAGCAGCCCCGGGGAGTTCTCTGGAAACACCATATATTTT